The 6 T cell receptor beta chains reported below all come from one sample, sequenced in a study of blood T cell repertoires in COVID-19. Some clones are missing from TCRdb's copy, which holds only in-frame ones; the method was immunoSEQ multiplex PCR. This table has nearly 250,000 clones, approximately 90% appearing once. The sample consisted of PBMCs or T cells enriched from blood (not recorded which). These receptors all stem from a man aged 50-59 years who had been exposed to COVID-19.

The rearrangement uses TRBV9 and TRBJ1-4; no reliable D call. The V gene lost 0 bases and the J gene lost 4 bases, with 13 bases spanning the gap. The CDR3 is 16 residues long. Germline V CDR1 and CDR2: SGDLS, YYNGEE. CDR3 sequence (DNA): TGTGCCAGCAGCGTAGCCGTAACCCCGGGTAATGAAAAACTGTTTTTT. Translated: CASSVAVTPGNEKLFF.

A note on this clone: Within the sample, other DNA sequences also encode this same CDR3. The rearrangement joins TRBV5-4 to TRBJ2-1; 10 nucleotides match TRBD2. The V segment lost 2 bases and the J segment 5 bases; nucleotides outside the gene matches: 4. The CDR3 is 15 amino acids. Germline-derived CDR1 and CDR2 are SGHNT and YYREEE (reference sequence). The CDR3 nucleotides are TGTGCCAGCAGCTTAGCGGGAGGGCCCCACAATGAGCAGTTCTTC. Translation: CASSLAGGPHNEQFF.

V gene TRBV5-4 combines with J gene TRBJ2-1; 7 bases match TRBD1. CDR1 and CDR2 (germline): SGHNT, YYREEE (reference sequence). The V gene end was trimmed by 5 bases and the J gene end by 1 base; junction bases not matched to a gene: 9. The CDR3 length is 16 residues. The DNA for the CDR3 is TGTGCCAGCAGTATACAAAGGGGGCTGTCCTACAATGAGCAGTTCTTC. This translates into CASSIQRGLSYNEQFF.

The chain employs TRBV6-5 and TRBJ1-2; maybe TRBD1 (5 bases). Germline V gives CDR1 MNHEY, CDR2 SVGAGI. Trimming pared 0 bases from V and 3 bases from J, leaving 11 bases between. The CDR3 has 15 amino acids. CDR3 residues: CASSYSIGGYYGYTF. CDR3 nucleotide sequence: TGTGCCAGCAGTTACTCGATCGGGGGGTACTATGGCTACACCTTC.

The genes are TRBV12-2 and TRBJ2-2; the tabulated D call, TRBD2, remains unverified against the DNA. TRBV12-2 constitutes a pseudogene. The CDR3 is 16 amino acids. The CDR3 sequence: CASRPWLALNTGELFF. CDR3 coding DNA: TGTGCAAGTCGCCCGTGGCTAGCGCTGAACACCGGGGAGCTGTTTTTT.

The CDR3 sequence: CASRVTGGAGGYTF. The CDR3 nucleotides read TGTGCCAGCAGGGTAACAGGGGGCGCGGGTGGCTACACCTTC. The chain links TRBV6-5 to TRBJ1-2; 9 positions agree with TRBD1. J gave up 7 bases and V 6 bases, and 9 bases lay outside the gene matches. Germline V gene lookup returns CDR1 MNHEY and CDR2 SVGAGI. This CDR3 spans 14 amino acids.